Presented here are 10 T cell receptor beta chains from one specimen sequenced in a study of TIL therapy for anti-PD-1-resistant metastatic lung cancer. This sample's time point: pre-treatment sample, taken before nivolumab and TIL therapy. The immunoSEQ assay was v3. Method: immunoSEQ multiplex PCR; TCRdb's copy keeps in-frame clones and lacks some. The sample holds tens of thousands of clones, 69% seen once. The starting material was blood, obtained at baseline. The receptors come from a person aged 25 to 80 with non-small cell lung cancer.

This clone was seen a single time. J is TRBJ2-1 and V is TRBV30, with D perhaps matching TRBD1 (6 bases). The CDR3 covers 14 residues. Germline V CDR1 and CDR2: GTSNPN, SVGIG (reference sequence). Trimming cost V 1 base and J 6 bases, with 13 bases left between them. In DNA, the CDR3 is TGTGCCTGGAGTGGCCCCCAACAGGGCAATGAGCAGTTCTTC. It codes for CAWSGPQQGNEQFF.

This chain links TRBV5-1 with TRBJ2-3, with 8 nucleotides matching TRBD2. Germline-derived CDR1 and CDR2 are SGHRS and YFSETQ. The CDR3 totals 15 residues. After removal of 1 base from V and 3 bases from J, the junction contained 4 bases not matched to a gene. CDR3 nucleotide sequence: TGCGCCAGCAGCTTGCAGGGACTAGGGACAGATACGCAGTATTTT. It is translated as CASSLQGLGTDTQYF.

The chain couples TRBV30 to TRBJ2-1, with 7 bases aligning to TRBD2. The germline V gene has CDR1 GTSNPN and CDR2 SVGIG (reference sequence). V dropped 3 bases and J dropped 3; count of bases not matched to a gene: 11. This CDR3 is 16 amino acids long. For the CDR3, the DNA is TGTGCCTGGAGCACGAGAGGAGCGGGGATCTACAATGAGCAGTTCTTC. It specifies CAWSTRGAGIYNEQFF.

The V and J genes are TRBV28 and TRBJ2-7, with D perhaps matching TRBD2 (5 bases). Germline values: CDR1 MDHEN, CDR2 SYDVKM. Deletions cut 4 bases from V and 4 bases from J, with 8 bases between. This CDR3 has 12 residues. The CDR3 DNA follows: TGTGCCAGCAGTTCCACGGGGTACGAGCAGTACTTC. It is translated as CASSSTGYEQYF.

This sequence joins TRBV28 and TRBJ2-2; 10 bases are shared with TRBD1. The CDR3 spans 16 residues. V shed 4 bases, J shed 5 bases, and the junction held 7 bases outside the gene matches. CDR1 is MDHEN, CDR2 SYDVKM, per germline. The CDR3 nucleotides read TGTGCCAGCAGTTACATAGGGACAGGGGCGACCGGGGAGCTGTTTTTT. It translates to CASSYIGTGATGELFF.

V usage is TRBV4-2 and J usage is TRBJ1-6, with TRBD1 matching 8 bases. V lost 4 bases and J lost 5; bases outside the gene matches: 4. Germline V gives CDR1 LGHNA, CDR2 YNFKEQ. The CDR3 spans 15 residues. CDR3 sequence reads: CASSPATGDNSPLHF. The CDR3 region has the DNA TGTGCCAGCAGCCCCGCGACAGGGGATAATTCACCCCTCCACTTT.

This rearrangement joins TRBV4-1 to TRBJ1-5; D possibly corresponds to TRBD1 (5 bases). Trimming took off 1 base at V and 0 bases at J, with 10 bases between the two ends. This CDR3 contains 16 residues. Germline V gene sequence: CDR1 MGHRA, CDR2 YSYEKL. CDR3: CASSQGQGFSNQPQHF. The CDR3 DNA follows: TGCGCCAGCAGCCAAGGGCAGGGTTTTAGCAATCAGCCCCAGCATTTT.

CDR3 loop: CASSPARQGYEQYF. The CDR3 coding sequence is TGTGCCAGCTCACCTGCGAGACAGGGCTACGAGCAGTACTTC. The V gene is TRBV18, the J gene TRBJ2-7; 7 nucleotides align to TRBD1. Germline V gene data show CDR1 as KGHSH and CDR2 as LQKENI. V shed 3 bases, J shed 3 bases, and the junction held 5 bases outside the gene matches. The CDR3 covers 14 residues.

The chain recombines TRBV9 with TRBJ2-1; D gene ambiguous. The germline V gene encodes CDR1 SGDLS and CDR2 YYNGEE. The germline V and J ends were trimmed by 3 bases and 7 bases, with 17 bases remaining between them. This CDR3 has 15 residues. CDR3 protein: CASSADGRAWNEQFF. In DNA form, the CDR3 reads TGTGCCAGCAGCGCCGACGGAAGGGCATGGAATGAGCAGTTCTTC.

The chain links TRBV19 to TRBJ2-5; D unclear. The CDR3 contains 14 residues. Germline CDR1 LNHDA, CDR2 SQIVND (reference sequence). Trimming shortened V by 7 bases and J by 5 bases, and 17 bases separated the two germline ends. CDR3 sequence reads: CASNQGFLGETQYF. The CDR3 DNA reads TGTGCCAGTAACCAAGGCTTCTTGGGGGAGACCCAGTACTTC.